The 24 T cell receptor beta chains given below trace back to one sample, sequenced in a study of cytomegalovirus exposure and HLA in healthy donors. It was with 60 Vbeta and 13 Jbeta primers that the PCR ran. Some clones are missing from TCRdb's copy, which holds only in-frame ones; the method was immunoSEQ multiplex PCR. The sample lists 100,000 or so clones; roughly 84% were seen once. Sample: PBMCs. The receptors originated from a man younger than 35 in good health and CMV-seronegative.

V is TRBV30 and J is TRBJ1-2; 8 nucleotides agree with TRBD1. CDR1 and CDR2 from the germline V gene are GTSNPN and SVGIG (reference sequence). After removal of 3 bases from V and 2 bases from J, the junction contained 8 bases not matched to a gene. The CDR3 length is 15 residues. The CDR3 coding sequence is TGTGCCTGGAGCCCTCCGGACAGGGTGAACTATGGCTACACCTTC. Amino acids: CAWSPPDRVNYGYTF.

The chain carries TRBV29-1 and TRBJ1-2, with D possibly TRBD1 on 5 matching bases. Germline V gene sequence: CDR1 SQVTM, CDR2 ANQGSEA. V was pared by 8 bases and J by 2 bases, with 30 bases between. The CDR3 spans 18 residues. The CDR3 DNA follows: TGCAGCCCCCCTGAACGGACAACCCAAACCGAAGGGAACTATGGCTACACCTTC. It yields the protein CSPPERTTQTEGNYGYTF.

J is TRBJ1-1 and V is TRBV5-4, with 10 bases identical to TRBD1. The germline V gene encodes CDR1 SGHNT and CDR2 YYREEE (reference sequence). V dropped 2 bases and J dropped 4; count of bases not matched to a gene: 2. The CDR3 has 14 residues. CDR3: CASSFGQGVTEAFF. The CDR3 coding sequence is TGTGCCAGCAGCTTCGGACAGGGGGTCACTGAAGCTTTCTTT.

This clone was detected a few times. This chain connects TRBV15 to TRBJ2-7, with 7 nucleotides matching TRBD1. This CDR3 has 16 residues. V lost 1 base to trimming and J lost 0 bases; unmatched junction nucleotides: 6. Germline-derived CDR1 and CDR2 are LNHNV and YYDKDF (reference sequence). The CDR3: CATSRVGAGGSYEQYF. The DNA for the CDR3 is TGTGCCACCAGCAGAGTCGGGGCAGGGGGCTCCTACGAGCAGTACTTC. The full variable domain, its missing parts supplied by reference TRBV15 and TRBJ2-7, is DAMVIQNPRYQVTQFGKPVTLSCSQTLNHNVMYWYQQKSSQAPKLLFHYYDKDFNNEADTPDNFQSRRPNTSFCFLDIRSPGLGDTAMYLCATSRVGAGGSYEQYFGPGTRLTVT.

This chain joins TRBV7-9 and TRBJ1-1, with a tentative D call TRBD1 (6 bases). The germline CDR1 and CDR2 sequences are SEHNR and FQNEAQ (reference sequence). This CDR3 comprises 14 residues. Trimming pared 6 bases from V and 4 bases from J, leaving 15 bases between. This CDR3 is CASRLLADSTEAFF. In DNA form, the CDR3 reads TGTGCCAGCAGATTACTAGCGGACAGCACTGAAGCTTTCTTT. The full variable domain, completed using reference TRBV7-9 and TRBJ1-1, is DTGVSQNPRHKITKRGQNVTFRCDPISEHNRLYWYRQTLGQGPEFLTYFQNEAQLEKSRLLSDRFSAERPKGSFSTLEIQRTEQGDSAMYLCASRLLADSTEAFFGQGTRLTVV.

The rearrangement uses TRBV5-1 and TRBJ2-7; TRBD2 agrees at 8 bases. Germline loops: CDR1 SGHRS, CDR2 YFSETQ. The CDR3 runs to 14 residues. The V and J ends lost 6 bases and 5 bases, in that order; junction bases with no gene match: 10. The CDR3 DNA sequence: TGCGCCAGCACCGGGGGGGTAGCGGCGAACGAGCAGTACTTC. Translating gives CASTGGVAANEQYF.

V and J are TRBV11-2 and TRBJ1-2; perhaps TRBD1 as D (6 bases). Germline CDR1 is SGHAT and CDR2 is FQNNGV. The V end lost 5 bases, the J end lost 4 bases, and 17 bases lay between the germline ends. This CDR3 comprises 15 residues. CDR3 sequence reads: CASSPRGGAGYGYTF. Written as DNA, the CDR3 is TGTGCCAGCAGCCCCCGAGGGGGGGCAGGCTATGGCTACACCTTC.

This chain links TRBV10-3 with TRBJ2-7; D may be TRBD1 (9 bases). Germline V gives CDR1 ENHRY, CDR2 SYGVKD. Trimming cost V 6 bases and J 7 bases, with 19 bases left between them. The CDR3 is made up of 14 amino acids. CDR3 sequence reads: CAISGTGTRGEQYF. The DNA for the CDR3 is TGTGCCATCAGCGGGACAGGGACTAGAGGGGAGCAGTACTTC.

The chain combines TRBV13 with TRBJ2-3; D perhaps matches TRBD1 (6 bases). The V and J ends lost 6 bases and 2 bases respectively, with 9 bases between them. The V gene's germline CDR1 is PRHDT and CDR2 FYEKMQ (reference sequence). The CDR3 consists of 13 residues. The chain's CDR3 is CASRDRPTDTQYF. CDR3 bases: TGTGCCAGCAGGGACAGACCCACAGATACGCAGTATTTT.

The gene calls are TRBV19 and TRBJ1-3, with D perhaps matching TRBD1 (6 bases). Germline loops: CDR1 LNHDA, CDR2 SQIVND (reference sequence). V lost 7 bases and J 4 bases, leaving 11 bases between the germline ends. The CDR3 spans 13 residues. CDR3 coding DNA: TGTGCCAGTAACAGGGCTACCGGAAACACCATATATTTT. Encoded protein: CASNRATGNTIYF.

This clone was observed once. This chain links TRBV6-6 with TRBJ1-5, with 9 bases fitting TRBD1. The CDR3 length is 15 residues. Germline CDR1 and CDR2: MNHNY and SVGAGI (reference sequence). V dropped 6 bases and J dropped 2; count of bases not matched to a gene: 5. The CDR3 DNA reads as TGTGCCAGCAGCTTCCGGACAGGGGGCAATCAGCCCCAGCATTTT. Translating it yields CASSFRTGGNQPQHF.

This rearrangement joins TRBV27 to TRBJ2-3, with a weak D call TRBD1 (5 bases). This CDR3 is built from 14 residues. The V gene's germline CDR1 is MNHEY and CDR2 SMNVEV (reference sequence). V was trimmed by 3 bases and J by 2 bases, leaving 9 bases between them. DNA of the CDR3: TGTGCCAGCAGTTTTGGGGCCTCCACAGATACGCAGTATTTT. This codes for CASSFGASTDTQYF.

The chain recombines TRBV9 with TRBJ2-2; D call uncertain. This CDR3 comprises 14 residues. Germline CDR1 and CDR2: SGDLS and YYNGEE. V dropped 2 bases and J dropped 5 bases, with 10 bases sitting between them. CDR3 DNA sequence: TGTGCCAGCAGCGTCCCCGCCGGGACCGGGGAGCTGTTTTTT. Protein product: CASSVPAGTGELFF.

With respect to this clone: A junction boundary mismatches the germline segment, possibly from a read error. The chain joins TRBV7-7 to TRBJ2-5, with a possible D match to TRBD2 (5 bases). This CDR3 region has 14 residues. Germline V gene sequence: CDR1 SSHAT, CDR2 FNYEAQ (reference sequence). Here the CDR3 reads CASSKADYQETQYF. The CDR3 nucleotides are TGTGCTAGCAGCAAAGCAGACTATCAAGAGACCCAGTACTTC. Using reference TRBV7-7 and TRBJ2-5 for the parts outside the CDR3, the full variable domain is GAGVSQSPRYKVTKRGQDVTLRCDPISSHATLYWYQQALGQGPEFLTYFNYEAQPDKSGLPSDRFSAERPEGSISTLTIQRTEQRDSAMYRCASSKADYQETQYFGPGTRLLVL.

The J gene is TRBJ1-1, the V gene TRBV2; perhaps TRBD1 as D (6 bases). V gave up 4 bases and J gave up 3 bases, with 12 bases separating them. This CDR3 spans 14 amino acids. In germline, CDR1 is SNHLY, CDR2 FYNNEI. CDR3 sequence (DNA): TGTGCCAGCAGTGCCCGGGGGGCGTACACTGAAGCTTTCTTT. The encoded protein is CASSARGAYTEAFF. The full variable domain, with the rest looked up from reference TRBV2 and TRBJ1-1, is EPEVTQTPSHQVTQMGQEVILRCVPISNHLYFYWYRQILGQKVEFLVSFYNNEISEKSEIFDDQFSVERPDGSNFTLKIRSTKLEDSAMYFCASSARGAYTEAFFGQGTRLTVV.

The V gene is TRBV29-1, the J gene TRBJ2-7; TRBD1 might be the D (6 bases). V was pared by 6 bases and J by 1 base, with 13 bases between. The CDR3 covers 13 residues. Germline V gives CDR1 SQVTM, CDR2 ANQGSEA. Here the CDR3 DNA reads TGCAGCGTGTTACCGGGACAATCCTACGAGCAGTACTTC. Translating gives CSVLPGQSYEQYF.

This clone was picked up a small number of times. The chain is built from TRBV7-9 and TRBJ2-7, with 7 bases fitting TRBD1. With 5 bases clipped from V and 6 bases from J, the junction kept 4 bases outside the gene matches. Germline V lookup: CDR1 SEHNR, CDR2 FQNEAQ (reference sequence). This CDR3 is 12 amino acids long. This CDR3 reads CASSPDRAEQYF. CDR3 DNA sequence: TGTGCCAGCAGCCCTGACAGGGCCGAGCAGTACTTC.

V and J are TRBV5-1 and TRBJ1-4; tentative D call: TRBD1 (6 bases). CDR1 and CDR2 (germline): SGHRS, YFSETQ. The CDR3 has 14 residues. V was cut by 7 bases and J by 0 bases, with 10 bases left in between. CDR3 nucleotide sequence: TGCGCCAGCGGACAGAACCCAACTAATGAAAAACTGTTTTTT. As protein: CASGQNPTNEKLFF.

On this clone itself: At one end, the junction sequence differs from germline, possibly due to a read error. Other DNA sequences in the sample encode the same CDR3. V usage is TRBV28 and J usage is TRBJ1-1, with a tentative D call TRBD1 (5 bases). The CDR3 has 14 amino acids. Germline V lookup: CDR1 MDHEN, CDR2 SYDVKM. The CDR3, as DNA: TGTGCCAGCAGTCGCGGGGGGTTGGCCACTGAAGCCTTCTTT. Its protein product is CASSRGGLATEAFF.

CDR3 protein: CASSQDFASGRLNEQFF. The CDR3 coding sequence is TGCGCCAGCAGCCAAGATTTCGCTAGCGGGAGATTGAATGAGCAGTTCTTC. The rearrangement joins TRBV4-3 to TRBJ2-1, with 10 bases aligning to TRBD2. Germline trimming cut 0 bases from V and 7 bases from J; bases unmatched to any gene: 9. In germline, CDR1 is LGHNA, CDR2 YSLEER. The CDR3 covers 17 residues.

This chain links TRBV2 with TRBJ1-1; D remains unclear. V was trimmed by 8 bases and J by 1 base, leaving 5 bases between them. The CDR3 spans 11 residues. CDR1 and CDR2 from the germline V gene are SNHLY and FYNNEI. This CDR3 reads CASRANTEAFF. As DNA, the CDR3 is TGTGCCAGCCGAGCGAACACTGAAGCTTTCTTT.

This CDR3 reads CAWSGSGPSGVHEQYF. For the CDR3, the DNA is TGTGCCTGGAGTGGTTCGGGGCCGTCGGGGGTCCACGAGCAGTACTTC. This chain connects TRBV30 to TRBJ2-7; perhaps TRBD2 as D (6 bases). V lost 1 base and J lost 5, with 21 bases in between. Germline CDR1 GTSNPN, CDR2 SVGIG (reference sequence). This CDR3 has 16 amino acids.

The genes are TRBV19 and TRBJ1-2; D perhaps matches TRBD1 (6 bases). V dropped 3 bases and J dropped 2 bases, with 16 bases sitting between them. Per germline, CDR1 LNHDA and CDR2 SQIVND (reference sequence). The CDR3 sequence is 16 residues long. CDR3 amino acids: CASSIFVTGLNYGYTF. CDR3 DNA: TGTGCCAGTAGTATTTTTGTGACAGGACTCAACTATGGCTACACCTTC.

DNA of the CDR3: TGTGCCAGCAGTTTAAGGCAGGTCGGGAACACTGAAGCTTTCTTT. This codes for CASSLRQVGNTEAFF. The chain is built from TRBV27 and TRBJ1-1, with D unclear. V was cut by 2 bases and J by 1 base, with 11 bases left in between. Germline assignment: CDR1 MNHEY and CDR2 SMNVEV (reference sequence). CDR3 length equals 15 residues.